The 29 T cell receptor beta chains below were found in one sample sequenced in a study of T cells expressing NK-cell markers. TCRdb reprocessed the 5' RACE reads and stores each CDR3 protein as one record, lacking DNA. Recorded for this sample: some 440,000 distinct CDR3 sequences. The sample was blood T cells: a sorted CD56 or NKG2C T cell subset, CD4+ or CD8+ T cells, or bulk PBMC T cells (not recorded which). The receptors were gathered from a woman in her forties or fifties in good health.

The CDR3 sequence: CASSLPRNSNQETQYF. The chain employs TRBV11-1 and TRBJ2-5. The germline CDR1 and CDR2 sequences are SGHAT and FQDESV (reference sequence). The CDR3 contains 16 residues.

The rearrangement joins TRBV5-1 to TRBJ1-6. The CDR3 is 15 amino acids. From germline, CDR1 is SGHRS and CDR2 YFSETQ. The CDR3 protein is CASSLGGLYNSPLHF. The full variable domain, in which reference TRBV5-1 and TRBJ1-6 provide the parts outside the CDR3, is KAGVTQTPRYLIKTRGQQVTLSCSPISGHRSVSWYQQTPGQGLQFLFEYFSETQRNKGNFPGRFSGRQFSNSRSEMNVSTLELGDSALYLCASSLGGLYNSPLHFGNGTRLTVT.

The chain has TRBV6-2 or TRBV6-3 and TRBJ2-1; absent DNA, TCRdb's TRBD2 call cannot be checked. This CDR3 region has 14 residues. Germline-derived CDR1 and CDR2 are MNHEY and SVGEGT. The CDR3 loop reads CASISSGIGGEQFF.

The CDR3 sequence is CAWKSGPAELFF. The gene calls are TRBV30 and TRBJ2-2; TCRdb lists TRBD1, though no DNA is available to test this call. This CDR3 spans 12 amino acids. Germline V lookup: CDR1 GTSNPN, CDR2 SVGIG (reference sequence).

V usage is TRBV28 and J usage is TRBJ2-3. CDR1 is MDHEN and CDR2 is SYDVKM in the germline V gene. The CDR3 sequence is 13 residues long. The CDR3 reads CASSLPQTDTQYF.

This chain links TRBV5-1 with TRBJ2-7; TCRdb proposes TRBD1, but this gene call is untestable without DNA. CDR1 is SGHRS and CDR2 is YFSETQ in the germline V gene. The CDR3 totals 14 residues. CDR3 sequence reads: CASSEVTGTYEQYF.

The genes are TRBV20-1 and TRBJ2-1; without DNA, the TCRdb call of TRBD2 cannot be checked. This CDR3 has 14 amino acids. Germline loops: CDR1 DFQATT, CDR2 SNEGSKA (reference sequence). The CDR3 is CSASSGSYRNEQFF.

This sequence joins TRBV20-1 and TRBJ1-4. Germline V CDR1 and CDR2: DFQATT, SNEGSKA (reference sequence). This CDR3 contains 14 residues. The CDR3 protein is CSVEAAATNEKLFF.

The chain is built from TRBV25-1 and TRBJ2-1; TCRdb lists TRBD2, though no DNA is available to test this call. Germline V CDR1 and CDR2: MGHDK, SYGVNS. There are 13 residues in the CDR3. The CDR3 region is CASKGPTWNEQFF.

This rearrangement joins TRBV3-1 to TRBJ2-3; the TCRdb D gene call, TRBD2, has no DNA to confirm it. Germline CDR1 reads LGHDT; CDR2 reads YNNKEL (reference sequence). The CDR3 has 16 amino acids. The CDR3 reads CASSQVTSGSFDTQYF.

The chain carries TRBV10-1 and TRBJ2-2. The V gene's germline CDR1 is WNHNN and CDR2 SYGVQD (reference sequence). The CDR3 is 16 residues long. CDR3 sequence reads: CASSDREIANTGELFF.

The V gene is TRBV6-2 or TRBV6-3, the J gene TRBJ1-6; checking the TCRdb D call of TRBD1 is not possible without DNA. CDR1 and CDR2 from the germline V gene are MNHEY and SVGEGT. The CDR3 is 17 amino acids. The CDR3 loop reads CASSYAAGVTYNSPLHF.

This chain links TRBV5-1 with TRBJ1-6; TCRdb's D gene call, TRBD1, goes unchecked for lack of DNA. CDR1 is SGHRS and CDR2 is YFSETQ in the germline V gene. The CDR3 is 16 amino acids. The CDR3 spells CASSLEGTVIRSPLHF.

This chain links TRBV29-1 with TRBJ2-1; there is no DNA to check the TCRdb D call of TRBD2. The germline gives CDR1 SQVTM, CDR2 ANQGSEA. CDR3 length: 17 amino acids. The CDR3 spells CSVPSRLSGRAMSEQFF.

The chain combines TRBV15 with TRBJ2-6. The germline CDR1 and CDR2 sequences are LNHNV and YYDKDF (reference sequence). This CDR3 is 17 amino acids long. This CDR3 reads CATSRDKLWSGANVLTF.

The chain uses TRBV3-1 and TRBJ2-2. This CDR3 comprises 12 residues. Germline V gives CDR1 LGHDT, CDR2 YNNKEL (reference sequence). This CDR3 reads CASSQDVGELFF.

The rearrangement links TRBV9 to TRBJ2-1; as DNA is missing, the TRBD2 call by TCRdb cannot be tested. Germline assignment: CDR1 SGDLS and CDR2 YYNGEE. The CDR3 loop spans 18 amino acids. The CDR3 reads CASSAPGLAGEGGSEQFF.

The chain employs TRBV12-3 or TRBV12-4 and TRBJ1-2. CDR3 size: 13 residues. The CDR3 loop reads CASSQSGLHGYTF.

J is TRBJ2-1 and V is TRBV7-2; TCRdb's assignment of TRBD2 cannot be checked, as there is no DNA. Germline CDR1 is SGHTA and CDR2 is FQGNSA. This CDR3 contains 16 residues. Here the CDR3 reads CASSLKGLAGGVEQFF.

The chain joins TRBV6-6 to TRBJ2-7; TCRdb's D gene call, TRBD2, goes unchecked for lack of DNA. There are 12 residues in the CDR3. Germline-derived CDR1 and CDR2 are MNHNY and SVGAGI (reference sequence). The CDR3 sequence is CASGLAGNEQYF.

CDR3 in amino acids: CASRSPFTQAGYTDTQYF. The J gene is TRBJ2-3, the V gene TRBV6-2 or TRBV6-3; TCRdb proposes TRBD1, but this gene call is untestable without DNA. This CDR3 has 18 amino acids. Germline CDR1 MNHEY, CDR2 SVGEGT.

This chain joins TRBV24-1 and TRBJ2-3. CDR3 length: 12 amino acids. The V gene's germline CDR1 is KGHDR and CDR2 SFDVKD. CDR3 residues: CATSDVKDTQYF.

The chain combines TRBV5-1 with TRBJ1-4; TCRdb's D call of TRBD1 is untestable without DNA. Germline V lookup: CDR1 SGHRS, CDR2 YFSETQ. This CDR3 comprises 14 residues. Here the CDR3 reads CASSPTGGGEKLFF. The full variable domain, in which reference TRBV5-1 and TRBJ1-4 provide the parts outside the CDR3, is KAGVTQTPRYLIKTRGQQVTLSCSPISGHRSVSWYQQTPGQGLQFLFEYFSETQRNKGNFPGRFSGRQFSNSRSEMNVSTLELGDSALYLCASSPTGGGEKLFFGSGTQLSVL.

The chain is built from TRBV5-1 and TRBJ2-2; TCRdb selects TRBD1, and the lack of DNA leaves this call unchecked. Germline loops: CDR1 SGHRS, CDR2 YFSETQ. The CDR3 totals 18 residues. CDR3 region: CASSLSWRGGMNTGELFF.

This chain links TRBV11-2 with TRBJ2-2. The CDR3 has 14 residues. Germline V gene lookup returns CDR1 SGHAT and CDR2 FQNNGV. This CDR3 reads CASSSTTNTGELFF.

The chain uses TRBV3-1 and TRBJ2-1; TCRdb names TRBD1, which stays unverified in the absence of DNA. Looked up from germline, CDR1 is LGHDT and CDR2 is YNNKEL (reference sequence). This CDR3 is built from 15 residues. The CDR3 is CASSQRGGWGDEQFF.

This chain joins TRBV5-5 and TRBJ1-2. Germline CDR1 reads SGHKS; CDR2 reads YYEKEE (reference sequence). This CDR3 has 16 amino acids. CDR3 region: CASSAYLSAGFYGYTF.

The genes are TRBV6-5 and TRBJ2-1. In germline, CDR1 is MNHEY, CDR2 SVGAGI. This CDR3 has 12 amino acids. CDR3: CASGREAASQFF.

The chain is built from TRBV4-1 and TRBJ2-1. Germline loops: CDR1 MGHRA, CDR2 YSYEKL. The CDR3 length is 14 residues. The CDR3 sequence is CASSQDGASNEQFF.